The sequence of this TCR beta chain was determined in a study of blood T cell repertoires in COVID-19 (dated by TCRdb to 2019 to 2021). As for the study more broadly: Samples from collaborators originated in the United States, Italy and Spain and spanned both the acute and convalescent phases of COVID-19. The prospective study material was composed of cDNA or gDNA derived from T cells, B-cell-depleted T cells, or PBMCs. Subjects who had been exposed to COVID-19, were actively infected with it, or had recovered from it provided the deeply sampled blood TCRbeta repertoires that made up the dataset. The repertoires were made available in a free public database intended to serve as a resource for research on the immune response to SARS-CoV-2. Samples were obtained from the ongoing ImmuneRACE study (first 160 participants) and from about 1,300 subjects provided by 6 global collaborators. The sample metadata nearly always contained a de-identified subject ID, COVID-19 status, age in years and sex. Where available, HLA class I and class II types were obtained from metadata supplied by the sample provider rather than from assay-based typing. The research as a whole found: Clinical and demographic metadata were provided uncurated, with the amount varying by source and participant.

TCRbeta CDR3 regions were amplified from genomic DNA using the immunoSEQ Assay, a bias-controlled multiplex PCR. The paper's data handling went like this. The number of nucleated cells in each sample was estimated from the amplification of reference gene primers within the assay. Sequence reads were collapsed and filtered to measure the absolute abundance of every unique TCRbeta CDR3 rearrangement. For each sample, productive Simpson clonality was calculated by taking the square root of Simpson's diversity index across productive rearrangements. The source is immuneACCESS, and TCRdb retained only in-frame sequences with V and J called. Part of the clones is not carried over; for the studies checked, unresolved V genes explain less than half of this, and the remainder is unexplained. The V and J calls and the clone size are those of that table, but D and trimming were determined from the DNA. The sample table records approximately 140,000 clones; 86% of these occur just once. Approximately 3.5% of the sample is taken by the ten largest.

V and J are trimmed by 5 bases and 1 base, and the gene matches miss 18 bases of the junction. The CDR3 has 20 amino acids, counting the end cysteine and phenylalanine. Only the CDR3 portion is preserved as DNA: 60 bases, with reading frame beginning at the first base. Sequences MRHNA (CDR1) and SNTAGT (CDR2) are obtained from the germline V gene. The collaborating institutions used their own protocols to collect whole blood in K2EDTA tubes. Collaborator samples were shipped for TCRbeta analysis as frozen whole blood, isolated PBMCs, or DNA extracted from either sample type. Remarks on this clone: Its target antigen remains unknown. No base quality information exists; no much larger clone differs at one position.

The rearrangement combines TRBV6-4 with TRBJ1-1, and 11 bases in between align with TRBD1. This sequence originates from a man aged 70-80 years with acute or convalescent COVID-19. Sequencing used peripheral blood. The CDR3 is CASSMAGTGGQPRTNTEAFF. The nucleotides are TGTGCCAGCAGTATGGCCGGGACAGGGGGTCAGCCACGCACGAACACTGAAGCTTTCTTT.